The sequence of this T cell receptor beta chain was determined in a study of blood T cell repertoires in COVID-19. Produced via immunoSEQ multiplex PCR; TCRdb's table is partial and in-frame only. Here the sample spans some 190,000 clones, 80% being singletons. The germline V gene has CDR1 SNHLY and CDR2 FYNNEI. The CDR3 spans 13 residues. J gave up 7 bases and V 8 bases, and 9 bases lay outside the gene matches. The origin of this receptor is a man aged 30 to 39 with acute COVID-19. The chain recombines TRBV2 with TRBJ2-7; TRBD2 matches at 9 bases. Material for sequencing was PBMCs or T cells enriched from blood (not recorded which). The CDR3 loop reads CASGSGGYGEQYF. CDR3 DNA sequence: TGTGCCAGCGGTAGCGGGGGATATGGGGAGCAGTACTTC.